This T cell receptor beta chain was found in a study of cytomegalovirus exposure and HLA in healthy donors. The study's findings and limits: The classifier was said to identify cytomegalovirus status with high specificity and sensitivity. TCR sequences were mostly rare, though some public TCRs occurred in many donors.

In regard to this clone: Its antigen is still unknown.

Nominally healthy donors provided the samples, though records likely missed some immune exposures. PCR was performed using 60 Vbeta and 13 Jbeta primers. Sequenced by immunoSEQ multiplex PCR; TCRdb stores in-frame clones only, minus some. This specimen shows fewer than 200,000 clones; the ten leading clones hold 1% to 1.5%. The CDR3 is made up of 13 amino acids. The V and J ends lost 4 bases and 3 bases respectively, with 10 bases between them. From germline, CDR1 is SGHTA and CDR2 FQGTGA. The sequenced sample consisted of PBMCs. The J gene is TRBJ2-7, the V gene TRBV7-3, with unresolved D. The clonotype originates from an older woman in good health and CMV-seronegative. CDR3 sequence (DNA): TGTGCCAGCAGCTCCCAAAGAGGCTACGAGCAGTACTTC. Its translation is CASSSQRGYEQYF.